This note documents a single T cell receptor (beta chain) sequence. Its antigen is unidentified. Scientists ran DNA taken from cultured CD4+ T cells through the Oncomine TCR Beta short-read assay for sequencing. A single record per CDR3 protein comes from TCRdb applying MiXCR to the PCR reads. The sample yields about 20,000 distinct CDR3 sequences, 60% seen once. This record belongs to a study of vaccination and CD4 T cells after COVID-19. About the study: Median time from second vaccine dose to sampling was less than 85 days (14 to 241).

CDR1 is ENHRY and CDR2 is SYGVKD in the germline V gene. The J segment lost 4 bases and the V segment lost 3 bases, leaving 3 bases of the junction unmatched. This CDR3 is built from 14 residues. Treatment given: roughly ten-day PBMC culture with coronavirus spike peptide pools or control peptides (ViraFEST assay). Via ViraFEST, peptide pools expanded antigen-specific T cells before TCR sequencing. Study findings and constraints: The appearance of a median about 86% of reactive clones in convalescent patients occurred only post-vaccination.

This clonotype was sampled from a human donor who had recovered from COVID-19. The sample consisted of CD4+ T cells from blood, cultured in vitro, taken after SARS-CoV-2 vaccination. The chain carries TRBV10-3 and TRBJ1-5, with 7 nucleotides matching TRBD1. The CDR3 DNA reads TGTGCCATCAGTGAAGTACAGGGGAATCAGCCCCAGCATTTT. It specifies CAISEVQGNQPQHF.